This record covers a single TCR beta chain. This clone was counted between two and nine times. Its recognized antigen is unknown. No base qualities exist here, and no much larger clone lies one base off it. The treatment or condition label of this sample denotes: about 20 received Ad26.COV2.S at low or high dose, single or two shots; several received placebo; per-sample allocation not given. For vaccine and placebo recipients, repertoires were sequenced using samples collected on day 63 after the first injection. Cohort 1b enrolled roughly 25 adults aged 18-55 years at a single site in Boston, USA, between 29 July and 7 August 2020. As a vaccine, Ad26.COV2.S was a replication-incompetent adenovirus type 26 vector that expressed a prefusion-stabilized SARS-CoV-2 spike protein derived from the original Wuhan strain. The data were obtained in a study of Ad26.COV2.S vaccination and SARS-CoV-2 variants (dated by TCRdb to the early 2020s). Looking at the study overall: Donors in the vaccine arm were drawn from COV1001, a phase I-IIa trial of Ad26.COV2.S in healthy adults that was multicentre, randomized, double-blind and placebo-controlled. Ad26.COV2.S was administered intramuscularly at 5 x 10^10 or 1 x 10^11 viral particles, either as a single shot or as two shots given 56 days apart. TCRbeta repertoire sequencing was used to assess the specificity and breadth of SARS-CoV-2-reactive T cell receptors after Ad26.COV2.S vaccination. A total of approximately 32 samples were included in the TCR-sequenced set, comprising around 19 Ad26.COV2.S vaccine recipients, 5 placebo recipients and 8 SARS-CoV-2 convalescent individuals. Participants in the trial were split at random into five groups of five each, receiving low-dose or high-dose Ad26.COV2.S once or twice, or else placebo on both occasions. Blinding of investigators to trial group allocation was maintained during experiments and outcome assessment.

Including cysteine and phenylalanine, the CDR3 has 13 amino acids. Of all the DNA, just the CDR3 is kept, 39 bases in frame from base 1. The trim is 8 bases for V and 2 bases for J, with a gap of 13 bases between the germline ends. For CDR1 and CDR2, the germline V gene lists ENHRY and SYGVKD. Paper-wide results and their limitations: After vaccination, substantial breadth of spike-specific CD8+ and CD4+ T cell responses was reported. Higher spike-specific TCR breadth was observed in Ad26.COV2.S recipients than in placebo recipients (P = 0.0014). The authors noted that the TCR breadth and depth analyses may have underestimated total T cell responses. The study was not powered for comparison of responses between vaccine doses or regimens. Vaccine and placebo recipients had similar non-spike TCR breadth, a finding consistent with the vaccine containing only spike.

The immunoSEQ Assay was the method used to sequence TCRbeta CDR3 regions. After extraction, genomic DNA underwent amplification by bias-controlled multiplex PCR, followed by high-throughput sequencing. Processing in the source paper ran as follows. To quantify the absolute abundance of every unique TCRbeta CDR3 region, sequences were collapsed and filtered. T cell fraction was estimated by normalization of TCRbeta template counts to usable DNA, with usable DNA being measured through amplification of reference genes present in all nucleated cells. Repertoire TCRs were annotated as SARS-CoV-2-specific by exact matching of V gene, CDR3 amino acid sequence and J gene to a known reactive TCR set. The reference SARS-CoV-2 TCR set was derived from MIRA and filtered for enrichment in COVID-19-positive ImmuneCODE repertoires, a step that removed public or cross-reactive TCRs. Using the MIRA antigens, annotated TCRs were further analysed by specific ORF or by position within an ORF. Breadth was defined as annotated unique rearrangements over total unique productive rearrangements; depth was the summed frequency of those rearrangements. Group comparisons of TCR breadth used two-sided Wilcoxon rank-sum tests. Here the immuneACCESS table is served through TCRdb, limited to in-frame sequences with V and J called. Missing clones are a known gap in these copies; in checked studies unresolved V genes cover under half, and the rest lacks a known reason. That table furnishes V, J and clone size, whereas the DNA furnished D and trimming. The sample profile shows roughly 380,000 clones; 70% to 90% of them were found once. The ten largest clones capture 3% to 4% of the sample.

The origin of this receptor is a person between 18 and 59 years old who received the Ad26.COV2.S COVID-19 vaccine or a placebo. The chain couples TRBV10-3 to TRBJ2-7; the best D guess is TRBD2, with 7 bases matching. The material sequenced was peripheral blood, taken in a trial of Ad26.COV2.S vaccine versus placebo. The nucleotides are TGTGCCATCGGGGGGCTAGCGGCCTACGAGCAGTACTTC. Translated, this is CAIGGLAAYEQYF.